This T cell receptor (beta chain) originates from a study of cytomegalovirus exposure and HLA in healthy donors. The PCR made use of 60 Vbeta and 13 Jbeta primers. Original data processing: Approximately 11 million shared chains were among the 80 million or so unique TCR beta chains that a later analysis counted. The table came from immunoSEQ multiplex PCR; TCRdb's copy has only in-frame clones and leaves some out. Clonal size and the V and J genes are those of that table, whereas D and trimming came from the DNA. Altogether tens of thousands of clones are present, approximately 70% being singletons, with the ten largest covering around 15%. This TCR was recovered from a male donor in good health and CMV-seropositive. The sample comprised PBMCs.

This CDR3 reads CASSRRGTGELFF. CDR3 bases: TGCGCCAGCAGTCGGCGGGGCACCGGGGAGCTGTTTTTT. The genes are TRBV5-1 and TRBJ2-2; D perhaps matches TRBD2 (6 bases). V lost 5 bases, J lost 4 bases, and 9 bases lay in between. CDR1 is SGHRS and CDR2 is YFSETQ in the germline V gene. This CDR3 region has 13 residues.